This record covers a single T cell receptor beta chain. The data belong to a study of blood T cell repertoires in COVID-19. Trimming left V 1 base short and J 6 bases short, with 12 bases between. Looked up from germline, CDR1 is SEHNR and CDR2 is FQNEAQ (reference sequence). The CDR3 extends over 15 amino acids. Data came from immunoSEQ multiplex PCR; TCRdb stores just in-frame clones and leaves some out. The sample lists 180,000 or so clones, roughly 83% seen once, with around 4.8% in the top ten. This chain joins TRBV7-9 and TRBJ2-2; tentatively, D is TRBD2 (6 bases). The source of this sequence is a woman aged 50 to 60 who had recovered from COVID-19. Input material: PBMCs or T cells enriched from blood (not recorded which). The CDR3 spells CASSLGQTRAGELFF. CDR3 nucleotide sequence: TGTGCCAGCAGCTTAGGCCAGACTAGGGCCGGGGAGCTGTTTTTT.